The rows below give T cell receptor beta chains drawn from one sample of a study of blood T cell repertoires in COVID-19. TCRdb's table, derived via immunoSEQ multiplex PCR, lists solely in-frame clones and lacks some. Seen here are fewer than 350,000 clones, 80% to 90% observed once, and the top ten hold 4% to 5%. Source material: PBMCs or T cells enriched from blood (not recorded which). These receptors were obtained from a woman between 40 and 55 years old with acute COVID-19. Both conserved end residues are trimmed from each CDR3.

TRBV6-5	TRBJ2-7	ATGGRGRGLYEQY
TRBV10-3	TRBJ2-7	ATESDRNYEQY
TRBV7-8	TRBJ1-2	ASSLSYRSNYGYT
TRBV7-9	TRBJ1-2	ASSPHGGSRYGYT
TRBV3-1/TRBV3-2	TRBJ1-4	ASSPRQANEKLF
TRBV6-5	TRBJ1-1	ASSYSNGGAF
TRBV5-1	TRBJ2-7	ASSFENPYEQY
TRBV19	TRBJ2-7	ASSLIAGGFYEQY
TRBV19	TRBJ1-2	ASSPGADRLYT
TRBV5-5	TRBJ1-1	ASSLSAPQGNTEAF
TRBV7-2	TRBJ2-7	ASSSPVGLAGRNTYEQY
TRBV7-2	TRBJ2-7	ASSLGAETGYYEQY
TRBV28	TRBJ2-2	ASRILAGDVGELF
TRBV3-1/TRBV3-2	TRBJ1-2	ASSVDRRYGYT
TRBV27	TRBJ2-7	ASSVRLSGGGEQY
TRBV4-2	TRBJ1-2	ASSPSAGDPYGYT
TRBV24-1	TRBJ2-2	ATSDRGTSGRVELF
TRBV14	TRBJ1-2	ASSQDQVHY
TRBV5-4	TRBJ2-2	ASSTPGLDFSGELF
TRBV19	TRBJ2-1	ASKRGLGSNEQF
TRBV6-5	TRBJ2-2	ASRTGLAGPGELF
TRBV5-4	TRBJ2-7	ASSLAQSTYEQY
TRBV15	TRBJ2-7	ATSRDWSGQGYEQY
TRBV19	TRBJ2-2	ASSGQGAGELF
TRBV18	TRBJ2-7	ASSLRDTDLEQY
TRBV6-6	TRBJ2-7	ASSYGTGGDEQY
TRBV7-2	TRBJ2-1	ASSLMPGQGFNEQF
TRBV7-2	TRBJ1-2	ASSPISDKNYGYT
TRBV7-9	TRBJ2-7	ASSFLRQGGYEQY
TRBV7-3	TRBJ2-7	ASSSRTGEGEQY
TRBV7-2	TRBJ2-1	ASSALAFGNEQF
TRBV9	TRBJ2-3	ASSHNAQTSGGVTDTQY
TRBV6-2/TRBV6-3	TRBJ1-2	ASSYAFGGYT
TRBV27	TRBJ2-7	ASSLTSRGISQRDGTRYEQY
TRBV19	TRBJ1-5	ASSIRQGNQPQH
TRBV7-9	TRBJ1-5	ASSDGTFSNQPQH
TRBV15	TRBJ2-4	ATSRQGSGPKNIQY
TRBV3-1/TRBV3-2	TRBJ2-7	ASSQAGLGTYEQY
TRBV7-3	TRBJ2-1	ASSPTGQGAVQF
TRBV2	TRBJ1-1	ASSPDTTEAF
TRBV9	TRBJ1-6	ASSPPGQIRSPLH
TRBV21-1	TRBJ2-3	ASSKPRGSRATDTQY
TRBV6-2/TRBV6-3	TRBJ1-1	ASSYSKLRVLNTEAF